The 19 T cell receptor beta chains reported below all come from one sample, sequenced in a study of liver allograft versus peripheral blood T cells. Study as a whole: Comparing T cell receptor repertoires in transplanted livers with those in recipients' peripheral blood was part of the design.

TCRdb itself ran the reads through MiXCR, one entry per CDR3 protein. The sample holds roughly 9,000 distinct CDR3 sequences, around 17% seen once. The receptors shown here come from a human patient who had a liver transplant. Part of the T cells may come from the graft donor.

Relative to its sample, this clonotype is medium-sized. This sequence joins TRBV30 and TRBJ1-1; TRBD1 might be the D (5 bases). V lost 4 bases to trimming and J lost 0 bases, with 12 bases between them. The CDR3 length is 14 residues. Germline loops: CDR1 GTSNPN, CDR2 SVGIG (reference sequence). The CDR3 loop reads CAWNLWGVNTEAFF. In DNA, the CDR3 is TGTGCCTGGAATCTGTGGGGGGTGAACACTGAAGCTTTCTTT.

This clonotype has only a few counts. The chain recombines TRBV20-1 with TRBJ1-5; 9 nucleotides line up with TRBD1. Germline CDR1 is DFQATT and CDR2 is SNEGSKA (reference sequence). The V segment lost 3 bases and the J segment 9 bases; nucleotides outside the gene matches: 9. This CDR3 contains 14 residues. CDR3 region: CSASLGTGMGPQHF. CDR3 sequence (DNA): TGCAGTGCTAGTTTGGGGACAGGGATGGGGCCCCAGCATTTT.

This clonotype is classed as medium-sized. The chain recombines TRBV12-3 or TRBV12-4 with TRBJ1-1; TRBD1 is a possible D gene (6 bases). Trimming stripped 6 bases from V and 1 base from J, with 12 bases between. This CDR3 is built from 14 residues. The CDR3 sequence is CASSHRVENTEAFF. The CDR3 nucleotides are TGTGCCAGCAGCCACAGGGTCGAGAACACTGAAGCTTTCTTT.

This clonotype was detected many times. The chain is built from TRBV19 and TRBJ1-5, with a possible D match to TRBD1 (5 bases). CDR3 length: 16 residues. Germline assignment: CDR1 LNHDA and CDR2 SQIVND (reference sequence). V was clipped by 5 bases and J by 5 bases, with 19 bases between them. CDR3 in DNA: TGTGCCAGTAGTCGGGGTTGGGCAGGGAGGGATCAGCCCCAGCATTTT. The encoded protein is CASSRGWAGRDQPQHF.

V gene TRBV10-3 combines with J gene TRBJ1-5, with TRBD1 matching 10 bases. With V trimmed by 0 bases and J by 2 bases, 7 bases remained unmatched. The germline CDR1 and CDR2 sequences are ENHRY and SYGVKD. The CDR3 runs to 18 residues. DNA of the CDR3: TGTGCCATCAGTGAGTCCTCGGGCGGGACAGGGGGCAATCAGCCCCAGCATTTT. This sequence encodes CAISESSGGTGGNQPQHF.

The genes are TRBV5-4 and TRBJ2-7, with a possible D match to TRBD1 (5 bases). This CDR3 contains 15 residues. The germline gives CDR1 SGHNT, CDR2 YYREEE (reference sequence). V was shortened by 0 bases and J by 4 bases, with 14 bases between the two germline ends. This chain's CDR3 is CASSLGHWGMYEQYF. For the CDR3, the DNA is TGTGCCAGCAGCTTGGGACACTGGGGCATGTACGAGCAGTACTTC.

In its sample, this clonotype ranks as medium-sized. This chain connects TRBV19 to TRBJ1-2; TRBD1 matches 10 bases. The germline CDR1 and CDR2 sequences are LNHDA and SQIVND (reference sequence). The J segment lost 4 bases and the V segment lost 6 bases, leaving 5 bases of the junction unmatched. This CDR3 is 14 amino acids long. CDR3 coding DNA: TGTGCCAGTAGGGGACAGGGGATGGGCTATGGCTACACCTTC. It encodes CASRGQGMGYGYTF.

This clonotype turned up a few times. This chain uses TRBV20-1 with TRBJ1-1, with a tentative D call TRBD1 (6 bases). CDR1 and CDR2 (germline): DFQATT, SNEGSKA (reference sequence). With 6 bases removed from V and 7 bases from J, the gap between germline ends came to 15 bases. CDR3 length equals 12 residues. The CDR3 DNA sequence: TGCAGTGCCAAAAAGGGGGGTGGTGAAGCTTTCTTT. Translation: CSAKKGGGEAFF.

By share, this clonotype counts as medium-sized. V and J are TRBV20-1 and TRBJ2-7, with a tentative D call TRBD1 (6 bases). V dropped 3 bases and J dropped 0 bases, with 12 bases sitting between them. The CDR3 totals 14 residues. Germline V gene sequence: CDR1 DFQATT, CDR2 SNEGSKA (reference sequence). The CDR3 DNA follows: TGCAGTGCTAGCGTACAGGGCCTCTCCTACGAGCAGTACTTC. The encoded protein is CSASVQGLSYEQYF.

This sequence joins TRBV18 and TRBJ2-1; 10 positions agree with TRBD2. This CDR3 region has 16 residues. Germline trimming cut 3 bases from V and 6 bases from J; bases unmatched to any gene: 8. Per the germline V gene, CDR1 is KGHSH and CDR2 is LQKENI. The CDR3 DNA sequence: TGTGCCAGCTCACCTAAGGGAGCGGGGGGGAGCAATGAGCAGTTCTTC. It translates to CASSPKGAGGSNEQFF.

This chain links TRBV6-5 with TRBJ2-1, with D perhaps matching TRBD2 (7 bases). The CDR3 loop spans 19 amino acids. The germline V and J ends were trimmed by 2 bases and 9 bases, with 29 bases remaining between them. Looked up from germline, CDR1 is MNHEY and CDR2 is SVGAGI. The CDR3 protein is CASSYGPGGLEGGPGEQFF. Written as DNA, the CDR3 is TGTGCCAGCAGTTACGGCCCCGGCGGACTAGAGGGGGGGCCCGGTGAGCAGTTCTTC.

This clonotype is medium-sized in the sample. This chain uses TRBV7-9 with TRBJ2-7; D is uncertain. The CDR3 contains 13 residues. Deletions cut 3 bases from V and 4 bases from J, with 10 bases between. Germline V CDR1 and CDR2: SEHNR, FQNEAQ (reference sequence). CDR3 loop: CASSFGRQYEQYF. CDR3 coding DNA: TGTGCCAGCAGCTTCGGCAGGCAATACGAGCAGTACTTC.

This clonotype counts as medium-sized. The genes are TRBV6-6 and TRBJ1-4; no definite D call. CDR3 length: 16 residues. The V end lost 0 bases, the J end lost 3 bases, and 11 bases lay between the germline ends. From germline, CDR1 is MNHNY and CDR2 SVGAGI (reference sequence). The CDR3, as DNA: TGTGCCAGCAGTTACTCGATAGCTGGGGCTAATGAAAAACTGTTTTTT. This sequence encodes CASSYSIAGANEKLFF.

This clonotype is termed medium-sized. J is TRBJ2-7 and V is TRBV28; possible D gene TRBD1, 6 bases. This CDR3 contains 14 residues. Germline V gene sequence: CDR1 MDHEN, CDR2 SYDVKM. V lost 5 bases and J 6 bases, leaving 17 bases between the germline ends. Here the CDR3 DNA reads TGTGCCAGCAGTCCAGGGGATCGATGGGTCGAGCAGTACTTC. Translated: CASSPGDRWVEQYF. Using reference TRBV28 and TRBJ2-7 for the parts outside the CDR3, the full variable domain is DVKVTQSSRYLVKRTGEKVFLECVQDMDHENMFWYRQDPGLGLRLIYFSYDVKMKEKGDIPEGYSVSREKKERFSLILESASTNQTSMYLCASSPGDRWVEQYFGPGTRLTVT.

This clonotype is medium-sized. The CDR3 DNA is TGTGCCAGCAGCCTAACCAGGGGCGAGGGGACTGAAGCTTTCTTT. As protein: CASSLTRGEGTEAFF. The rearrangement links TRBV7-2 to TRBJ1-1, with D perhaps matching TRBD1 (6 bases). V lost 5 bases and J 5 bases, leaving 18 bases between the germline ends. The CDR3 consists of 15 residues. Per the germline V gene, CDR1 is SGHTA and CDR2 is FQGNSA.

By sample fraction, this clonotype is medium-sized. V gene TRBV19 combines with J gene TRBJ1-2; maybe TRBD1 (6 bases). Germline assignment: CDR1 LNHDA and CDR2 SQIVND (reference sequence). V lost 7 bases to trimming and J lost 4 bases, with 16 bases between them. The CDR3 extends over 14 amino acids. CDR3 residues: CASTTRQAPYGYTF. The DNA for the CDR3 is TGTGCCAGTACCACCCGACAGGCTCCCTATGGCTACACCTTC.

The J gene is TRBJ2-1, the V gene TRBV28; D not resolved. V dropped 4 bases and J dropped 4 bases, with 8 bases sitting between them. Germline assignment: CDR1 MDHEN and CDR2 SYDVKM. The CDR3 consists of 13 residues. CDR3 DNA: TGTGCCAGCAGTTCGCCCGGGTACAATGAGCAGTTCTTC. This sequence encodes CASSSPGYNEQFF.

In its sample, this clonotype ranks as medium-sized. The chain links TRBV20-1 to TRBJ1-2; D possibly corresponds to TRBD1 (5 bases). The CDR3 totals 14 residues. V was trimmed by 1 base and J by 0 bases, leaving 9 bases between them. Germline V lookup: CDR1 DFQATT, CDR2 SNEGSKA (reference sequence). The CDR3 protein is CSARVQDTNYGYTF. CDR3 nucleotide sequence: TGCAGTGCTAGAGTACAGGATACTAACTATGGCTACACCTTC.

The rearrangement links TRBV2 to TRBJ1-2, with no clear D. Germline V gene lookup returns CDR1 SNHLY and CDR2 FYNNEI. V was clipped by 0 bases and J by 8 bases, with 7 bases between them. The CDR3 totals 12 residues. The CDR3 spells CASSEARYGYTF. DNA of the CDR3: TGTGCCAGCAGTGAAGCGCGTTACGGCTACACCTTC. The entire variable domain, with the rest obtained from reference TRBV2 and TRBJ1-2, is as follows: EPEVTQTPSHQVTQMGQEVILRCVPISNHLYFYWYRQILGQKVEFLVSFYNNEISEKSEIFDDQFSVERPDGSNFTLKIRSTKLEDSAMYFCASSEARYGYTFGSGTRLTVV.